This entry features one TCR beta chain sequence. The target antigen is unknown. After removal of 2 bases from V and 6 bases from J, the junction contained 6 bases not matched to a gene. The V gene's germline CDR1 is MGHRA and CDR2 YSYEKL. CDR3 length: 15 residues. Healthy control participants comprised blood donors of median age 56 years (range roughly 21-80), of whom more than 50% were female. Positive magnetic bead selection separated CD4+ and CD8+ cells, and flow cytometry confirmed purity. The data belong to a study of somatic mutations in cytotoxic T cells in rheumatoid arthritis. Findings and caveats of the study: Nobody had found out which antigens the expanded CD8+ clones targeted.

Here immunoSEQ multiplex PCR was the method, and the copy in TCRdb shows in-frame clones only, minus some. The top ten clones hold over 12% of a sample with almost 20,000 clones, less than 90% of them seen once. The chain recombines TRBV4-1 with TRBJ1-2, with 10 bases lining up with TRBD1. The receptor comes from a man aged 40-50 years in good health. Sequencing input: CD8+ T cells sorted from blood. The CDR3 loop reads CASSQTLDRGNGYTF. In DNA form, the CDR3 reads TGCGCCAGCAGCCAAACTTTGGACAGGGGGAATGGCTACACCTTC.